This paragraph reports one TCR beta chain. Antigen unknown. The record originates from a study of shared clonotypes between healthy human individuals. Across the whole study: The study used three CD4 naive, three CD4 memory, two CD8 naive and one CD8 memory plate per donor. Broader study findings: It was observed that roughly 5.1% of naive CD4 clonotypes were shared across several donors. Rarefaction curves obtained for sorted subsets showed sequencing incomplete despite large depth.

The repertoire was sequenced with immunoSEQ multiplex PCR; TCRdb's copy has only in-frame clones and lacks some. Here the sample spans 1,400,000 or so clones, approximately 98.5% being singletons. The CDR3 runs to 17 residues. Looked up from germline, CDR1 is KGHSH and CDR2 is LQKENI. Trimming cost V 3 bases and J 4 bases, with 19 bases left between them. This receptor was identified in a man younger than 40 in good health. The chain has TRBV18 and TRBJ2-1; tentative D call: TRBD2 (7 bases). The sample consisted of naive CD4+ T cells sorted from blood. As to subset: CD45RA+ positively selected. The CDR3 protein is CASSPSNQGRGYNEQFF. CDR3 nucleotide sequence: TGTGCCAGCTCACCTTCCAATCAGGGGAGGGGATACAATGAGCAGTTCTTC.